A selection of T cell receptor beta chains follows, all from one sample in a study of CD8 T cells in Susac syndrome. Using its own MiXCR run on the immunoSEQ multiplex PCR reads, TCRdb lists one record per CDR3 protein. The sample includes some 120,000 distinct CDR3 sequences, about 94% of them seen just once. Sequenced material: CD4+ T cells from PBMCs. All receptors derive from a human donor with multiple sclerosis. CDR3s include the opening cysteine and the closing phenylalanine or tryptophan. A D gene is named only where the DNA matches it firmly. Not all rows give a size; the values are once, few, many and, for expanded clones, a class.

d_gene	abundance	j_gene	v_gene	CDR3nt	CDR3aa
.	.	TRBJ1-5	TRBV7-9	TGTGCCAGCAGCTTAACGGCCAGTCAGCCCCAGCATTTT	CASSLTASQPQHF
TRBD2	.	TRBJ2-3	TRBV12-3/TRBV12-4	TGTGCCAGCGCCCCGGGACTAGCGGTTACTAGCACAGATACGCAGTATTTT	CASAPGLAVTSTDTQYF
.	.	TRBJ2-5	TRBV7-2	TGTGCCAGCAGCTTAAGCAATGTCGAGACCCAGTACTTC	CASSLSNVETQYF
.	.	TRBJ1-5	TRBV7-8	TGTGCCAGCAGCTTACGACCTCATCAGCCCCAGCATTTT	CASSLRPHQPQHF
TRBD2	.	TRBJ2-2	TRBV11-2	TGTGCCAGCAGCCGCTCTAGCGGGAGGGAGCTGTTTTTT	CASSRSSGRELFF
.	.	TRBJ2-7	TRBV20-1	TGCAGTGCTCCCCGACACACGGACTCCTACGAGCAGTACTTC	CSAPRHTDSYEQYF
.	.	TRBJ2-1	TRBV7-2	TGTGCCAGCAGCTTAGTGGGGATGAGTAATGAGCAGTTCTTC	CASSLVGMSNEQFF
.	.	TRBJ2-5	TRBV5-4	TGTGCCAGCAGCCCGACTCTAGGAGATGCGCAGACCCAGTACTTC	CASSPTLGDAQTQYF
.	.	TRBJ2-5	TRBV19	TGTGCCAGTAGTCCAGGTGGACCGGGCCAGGAGACCCAGTACTTC	CASSPGGPGQETQYF
TRBD1	once	TRBJ1-5	TRBV7-9	TGTGCCAGCAGCGCAGGACAGGGCCATCAGCCCCAGCATTTT	CASSAGQGHQPQHF
TRBD1	.	TRBJ1-2	TRBV9	TGTGCCAGCAGCCATGACAGGGGAGGTGGCTACACCTTC	CASSHDRGGGYTF
TRBD1	.	TRBJ2-7	TRBV30	TGTGCCTGGAACCGACAGGGCGGGGAGCAGTACTTC	CAWNRQGGEQYF
.	once	TRBJ2-4	TRBV20-1	TGCAGTGCTCGGGGCCCCGAGAGGGCCAAAAACATTCAGTACTTC	CSARGPERAKNIQYF
.	.	TRBJ2-5	TRBV20-1	TGCAGTGCTAGAGGGGTACGGGGTCGGGAGACCCAGTACTTC	CSARGVRGRETQYF
TRBD1	.	TRBJ2-7	TRBV11-2	TGTGCCAGCAGCTCCCGTCCTACAGGGGGCTACGCCTACGAGCAGTACTTC	CASSSRPTGGYAYEQYF
TRBD1	.	TRBJ2-3	TRBV6-5	TGTGCCAGCAGTCCGACAGGGGCGGGTGCAGATACGCAGTATTTT	CASSPTGAGADTQYF
.	.	TRBJ2-7	TRBV6-5	TGTGCCAGCAGTAGGACCGGGACACTTACCTACGAGCAGTACTTC	CASSRTGTLTYEQYF